These 26 T cell receptor beta chains share one sample of origin, sequenced in a study of control samples from healthy donors and cancer patients. Sequencing was performed with immunoSEQ multiplex PCR; in TCRdb, only in-frame clones are kept and a portion is missing. The sample has fewer than 45,000 clones; around 93% are singletons. The specimen sequenced was PBMCs. These receptors were obtained from a woman in her forties with head and neck cancer.

V gene TRBV10-1 combines with J gene TRBJ2-5; perhaps TRBD2 as D (6 bases). From germline, CDR1 is WNHNN and CDR2 SYGVQD (reference sequence). Trimming removed 7 bases at V and 7 bases at J, with 19 bases between. CDR3 size: 14 residues. The CDR3 loop reads CASIPAGNEGTQYF. The DNA of the CDR3 is TGCGCCAGCATCCCAGCGGGCAACGAAGGGACCCAGTACTTC.

The rearrangement joins TRBV5-1 to TRBJ1-2; D is unresolved. The CDR3 totals 12 residues. The V and J ends lost 7 bases and 1 base respectively, with 8 bases between them. Germline V lookup: CDR1 SGHRS, CDR2 YFSETQ. The CDR3: CASRGVNYGYTF. The CDR3 DNA is TGCGCCAGCCGGGGAGTTAACTATGGCTACACCTTC.

This clone was recorded once. This sequence joins TRBV5-4 and TRBJ1-2; tentative D call: TRBD1 (6 bases). Germline V gene data show CDR1 as SGHNT and CDR2 as YYREEE (reference sequence). The CDR3 is made up of 16 amino acids. V was clipped by 1 base and J by 4 bases, with 17 bases between them. CDR3 protein: CASSLRSGARGYGYTF. DNA for the CDR3: TGTGCCAGCAGCTTGCGATCAGGGGCAAGGGGCTATGGCTACACCTTC.

This chain links TRBV3-1 (or the pseudogene TRBV3-2) with TRBJ2-7, with a possible D match to TRBD2 (6 bases). Germline V gives CDR1 LGHDT, CDR2 YNNKEL (reference sequence). Trimming left V 8 bases short and J 0 bases short, with 11 bases between. CDR3 length: 13 amino acids. As DNA, the CDR3 is TGTGCCAGCGGATTCGGGAGCTCCTACGAGCAGTACTTC. Its protein is CASGFGSSYEQYF.

A single count supports this clone. At one end the junction does not follow the germline gene, possibly because of a read error. The chain has TRBV7-2 and TRBJ2-1, with TRBD2 matching 15 bases. The CDR3 has 19 residues. Germline-derived CDR1 and CDR2 are SGHTA and FQGNSA. CDR3 bases: TGTGCCAGGAGCTTAGTTGGACTAGCGGGGGGGACGTCGTACAATGAGCAGTTCTTC. It translates to CARSLVGLAGGTSYNEQFF.

The CDR3 sequence: CASSLLGANEQFF. The CDR3 DNA is TGTGCCAGCAGCTTGCTTGGGGCGAATGAGCAGTTCTTC. The chain combines TRBV5-5 with TRBJ2-1; tentative D call: TRBD1 (5 bases). CDR1 and CDR2 from the germline V gene are SGHKS and YYEKEE (reference sequence). The CDR3 totals 13 residues. V dropped 1 base and J dropped 7 bases, with 9 bases sitting between them.

The chain is built from TRBV28 and TRBJ2-7; D uncertain. This CDR3 has 12 amino acids. The germline V and J ends were trimmed by 2 bases and 0 bases, with 2 bases remaining between them. Germline-derived CDR1 and CDR2 are MDHEN and SYDVKM. The CDR3 DNA is TGTGCCAGCAGTTTAGACTCCTACGAGCAGTACTTC. Its translation: CASSLDSYEQYF.

The V call is TRBV6-1, the J call TRBJ1-5; D gene uncertain. Germline CDR1 reads MNHNS; CDR2 reads SASEGT. This CDR3 is 17 amino acids long. Between the trimmed V and J ends, which lost 0 bases and 0 bases, there was a span of 12 bases. CDR3 nucleotide sequence: TGTGCCAGCAGTGAAGCGCCGGGTCTCTATAGCAATCAGCCCCAGCATTTT. Translated, it gives CASSEAPGLYSNQPQHF.

This clone was seen a few times. The CDR3 sequence: CASTRTGGGFSPLHF. CDR3 bases: TGTGCCAGCACGAGGACAGGGGGAGGTTTTTCACCCCTCCACTTT. The V call is TRBV2, the J call TRBJ1-6, with 10 bases fitting TRBD1. The CDR3 sequence is 15 residues long. CDR1 is SNHLY and CDR2 is FYNNEI in the germline V gene. V shed 7 bases, J shed 9 bases, and the junction held 9 bases outside the gene matches.

The genes are TRBV12-3 or TRBV12-4 and TRBJ1-3; no clear D gene. V lost 6 bases and J lost 4, with 10 bases in between. This CDR3 is 13 amino acids long. CDR3 in DNA: TGTGCCAGCAGGGAGACCACCGGAAACACCATATATTTT. This encodes CASRETTGNTIYF.

The genes are TRBV7-9 and TRBJ2-5, with TRBD1 identical over 8 bases. The CDR3 is 17 residues long. The germline gives CDR1 SEHNR, CDR2 FQNEAQ (reference sequence). V shed 4 bases and J 2 bases; nucleotides not matched to a gene: 12. The CDR3 reads CASSSTKDRAIQETQYF. CDR3 in DNA: TGTGCCAGCAGCTCAACCAAGGACAGGGCTATACAAGAGACCCAGTACTTC.

The gene calls are TRBV3-1 (or the pseudogene TRBV3-2) and TRBJ2-7, with D unresolved. This CDR3 spans 12 amino acids. Trimming took 2 bases from V and 0 from J, leaving 2 bases between them. Germline V lookup: CDR1 LGHDT, CDR2 YNNKEL (reference sequence). The CDR3 nucleotides are TGTGCCAGCAGCCAAATCTCCTACGAGCAGTACTTC. Amino acid sequence: CASSQISYEQYF.

This chain links TRBV5-4 with TRBJ2-7; TRBD1 aligns across 7 bases. CDR1 and CDR2 (germline): SGHNT, YYREEE (reference sequence). There are 14 residues in the CDR3. The V segment lost 2 bases and the J segment 1 base; nucleotides outside the gene matches: 3. The CDR3 DNA follows: TGTGCCAGCAGCTTACAGGGGTCTTCCTACGAGCAGTACTTC. Translated: CASSLQGSSYEQYF.

The chain carries TRBV29-1 and TRBJ1-2, with 7 bases lining up with TRBD1. Germline assignment: CDR1 SQVTM and CDR2 ANQGSEA. CDR3 length: 13 residues. Germline trimming cut 6 bases from V and 7 bases from J; bases unmatched to any gene: 11. CDR3 sequence reads: CSVWDGRQGGYTF. CDR3 bases: TGCAGCGTATGGGACGGCCGACAGGGTGGCTACACCTTC. The variable domain in full, with the rest retrieved from reference TRBV29-1 and TRBJ1-2, is SAVISQKPSRDICQRGTSLTIQCQVDSQVTMMFWYRQQPGQSLTLIATANQGSEATYESGFVIDKFPISRPNLTFSTLTVSNMSPEDSSIYLCSVWDGRQGGYTFGSGTRLTVV.

The chain is built from TRBV6-5 and TRBJ1-4; TRBD1 is a possible D gene (5 bases). The V end lost 9 bases, the J end lost 5 bases, and 10 bases lay between the germline ends. Germline CDR1 is MNHEY and CDR2 is SVGAGI. This CDR3 is 12 amino acids long. The CDR3 sequence: CASRGLNEKLFF. CDR3 nucleotides: TGTGCCAGTCGGGGCCTAAATGAAAAACTGTTTTTT.

The rearrangement joins TRBV3-1 (or the pseudogene TRBV3-2) to TRBJ2-1; 9 nucleotides agree with TRBD2. Germline V CDR1 and CDR2: LGHDT, YNNKEL (reference sequence). The CDR3 is 16 amino acids. After removal of 3 bases from V and 4 bases from J, the junction contained 7 bases not matched to a gene. The CDR3 loop reads CASSHRLAALYNEQFF. Here the CDR3 DNA reads TGTGCCAGCAGCCACAGACTAGCGGCCCTATACAATGAGCAGTTCTTC.

The genes are TRBV12-5 and TRBJ1-1, with D perhaps matching TRBD1 (6 bases). The CDR3 loop spans 16 amino acids. CDR1 is LGHNT, CDR2 FRNRAP, per germline. The V end was cut by 6 bases, the J end by 1 base, with 18 bases between. CDR3 in DNA: TGTGCTAGTGGGTCCCGGGGGGCAATAAGGAACACTGAAGCTTTCTTT. This encodes CASGSRGAIRNTEAFF.

In this sample, this clone turned up a few times. The rearrangement links TRBV12-3 or TRBV12-4 to TRBJ1-1; 8 nucleotides align to TRBD1. The CDR3 is made up of 13 amino acids. With V trimmed by 5 bases and J by 4 bases, 3 bases remained unmatched. The CDR3 sequence is CASSRDRGTEAFF. CDR3 nucleotides: TGTGCCAGCAGTAGAGACAGGGGCACTGAAGCTTTCTTT.

This sequence joins TRBV6-5 and TRBJ2-7; 7 nucleotides agree with TRBD1. V shed 6 bases and J 4 bases; nucleotides not matched to a gene: 9. Germline V gene lookup returns CDR1 MNHEY and CDR2 SVGAGI. The CDR3 extends over 14 amino acids. The CDR3 loop reads CASRRETGWYEQYF. The CDR3 DNA is TGTGCCAGCAGGAGGGAGACAGGGTGGTACGAGCAGTACTTC.

This chain joins TRBV7-9 and TRBJ1-4, with D perhaps matching TRBD1 (6 bases). This CDR3 has 14 residues. Trimming removed 5 bases at V and 5 bases at J, with 12 bases between. Germline CDR1 reads SEHNR; CDR2 reads FQNEAQ (reference sequence). CDR3 in amino acids: CASSRGQRNEKLFF. The CDR3 coding sequence is TGTGCCAGCAGCCGCGGACAGCGAAATGAAAAACTGTTTTTT.

This clone was recorded once. This chain connects TRBV5-5 to TRBJ1-2; the match to TRBD1 covers 7 bases. J was trimmed by 9 bases and V by 2 bases; bases with no gene match: 10. In germline, CDR1 is SGHKS, CDR2 YYEKEE (reference sequence). This CDR3 has 14 residues. CDR3 in amino acids: CASSFGQARKSYTF. Written as DNA, the CDR3 is TGTGCCAGCAGCTTTGGACAGGCACGAAAGAGCTACACCTTC.

This chain links TRBV30 with TRBJ2-7; tentatively, D is TRBD1 (5 bases). Germline CDR1 GTSNPN, CDR2 SVGIG (reference sequence). Trimming stripped 3 bases from V and 6 bases from J, with 15 bases between. This CDR3 spans 13 amino acids. CDR3 sequence: CAWSLGVPSEQYF. The CDR3 DNA follows: TGTGCCTGGAGCTTAGGGGTTCCCTCCGAGCAGTACTTC.

The V gene is TRBV7-2, the J gene TRBJ2-3, with 8 nucleotides matching TRBD2. The CDR3 loop spans 17 amino acids. In germline, CDR1 is SGHTA, CDR2 FQGNSA. V shed 3 bases and J 8 bases; nucleotides not matched to a gene: 16. The CDR3 DNA reads as TGTGCCAGCAGCTTCGGGGGGGCGGGGCCCCGGGCGGGTACGCAGTATTTT. This translates into CASSFGGAGPRAGTQYF.

The chain joins TRBV7-6 to TRBJ2-2, with TRBD2 matching 14 bases. The ends lost 2 bases at V and 6 bases at J; junction bases unmatched: 8. The CDR3 has 18 amino acids. Germline lookup yields CDR1 SGHVS and CDR2 FNYEAQ. The CDR3 DNA sequence: TGTGCCAGCAGCTTAAGACTAGCGGGGGGGCAGGATGCCGGGGAGCTGTTTTTT. Translated, it gives CASSLRLAGGQDAGELFF.

This sequence joins TRBV18 and TRBJ1-2; D ambiguous. There are 13 residues in the CDR3. Trimming removed 1 base from V and 6 bases from J, with 9 bases in between. Germline V lookup: CDR1 KGHSH, CDR2 LQKENI. CDR3 DNA sequence: TGTGCCAGCTCACCACAGGGTCTCCATGGCTACACCTTC. Its protein product is CASSPQGLHGYTF. The full variable domain, with the rest looked up from reference TRBV18 and TRBJ1-2, is NAGVMQNPRHLVRRRGQEARLRCSPMKGHSHVYWYRQLPEEGLKFMVYLQKENIIDESGMPKERFSAEFPKEGPSILRIQQVVRGDSAAYFCASSPQGLHGYTFGSGTRLTVV.

V and J are TRBV28 and TRBJ1-1; unclear D gene. Germline V CDR1 and CDR2: MDHEN, SYDVKM. CDR3 length: 13 amino acids. Trimming cost V 6 bases and J 9 bases, with 17 bases left between them. The CDR3, as DNA: TGTGCCAGCAGCCTCAGTTCATGGGGTCAAGCTTTCTTT. It yields the protein CASSLSSWGQAFF.